A single sample gave rise to the 28 T cell receptor beta chains below, sequenced in a study of T cells expressing NK-cell markers. TCRdb re-called the 5' RACE reads and gives one entry per CDR3 protein, without DNA. This table holds about 170,000 distinct CDR3 sequences. Sequencing input: blood T cells: a sorted CD56 or NKG2C T cell subset, CD4+ or CD8+ T cells, or bulk PBMC T cells (not recorded which). These TCRs come from a man between 18 and 69 years old in good health.

The V and J genes are TRBV6-2 or TRBV6-3 and TRBJ2-3; absent DNA, TCRdb's TRBD2 call cannot be checked. The CDR3 extends over 17 amino acids. The V gene's germline CDR1 is MNHEY and CDR2 SVGEGT. The CDR3 reads CASSLHPGLRGAGTQYF.

V gene TRBV4-1 combines with J gene TRBJ2-1; TCRdb calls TRBD1, which cannot be checked without DNA. CDR3 size: 14 residues. Germline CDR1 reads MGHRA; CDR2 reads YSYEKL. The CDR3 reads CASSVRGVFNEQFF.

The chain joins TRBV4-1 to TRBJ1-2; TCRdb lists TRBD1, though no DNA is available to test this call. CDR1 is MGHRA and CDR2 is YSYEKL in the germline V gene. The CDR3 is made up of 15 amino acids. The CDR3 sequence is CASSQESGTNYGYTF.

The CDR3 here is CASKPPGAPNEKLFF. The chain uses TRBV2 and TRBJ1-4; TCRdb's D gene call, TRBD1, goes unchecked for lack of DNA. The CDR3 runs 15 residues. Germline V gives CDR1 SNHLY, CDR2 FYNNEI.

The chain has TRBV28 and TRBJ2-1; TCRdb's D call of TRBD1 is untestable without DNA. The CDR3 loop spans 18 amino acids. The germline gives CDR1 MDHEN, CDR2 SYDVKM. The CDR3 here is CASSSPGGGGSVYNEQFF.

The rearrangement uses TRBV3-1 and TRBJ2-3; checking the TCRdb D call of TRBD2 is not possible without DNA. Germline V lookup: CDR1 LGHDT, CDR2 YNNKEL (reference sequence). The CDR3 extends over 18 amino acids. The chain's CDR3 is CASSRVAGGLVSTDTQYF.

The gene calls are TRBV12-3 or TRBV12-4 and TRBJ2-2; TCRdb lists TRBD1, though no DNA is available to test this call. The CDR3 totals 15 residues. The CDR3 loop reads CASSHRDKNTGELFF.

V usage is TRBV5-1 and J usage is TRBJ2-2; TCRdb's D call of TRBD2 is untestable without DNA. Germline V lookup: CDR1 SGHRS, CDR2 YFSETQ. The CDR3 runs to 16 residues. CDR3 loop: CASSLSSGGATGELFF. Supplemented by reference TRBV5-1 and TRBJ2-2, the full variable domain reads KAGVTQTPRYLIKTRGQQVTLSCSPISGHRSVSWYQQTPGQGLQFLFEYFSETQRNKGNFPGRFSGRQFSNSRSEMNVSTLELGDSALYLCASSLSSGGATGELFFGEGSRLTVL.

The rearrangement links TRBV15 to TRBJ2-5; TCRdb outputs TRBD1, but without DNA this stays unchecked. CDR1 and CDR2 from the germline V gene are LNHNV and YYDKDF (reference sequence). This CDR3 region has 15 residues. This CDR3 is CATSGAGLDQETQYF.

The chain has TRBV15 and TRBJ2-2. The V gene's germline CDR1 is LNHNV and CDR2 YYDKDF (reference sequence). The length of the CDR3 is 16 residues. CDR3 amino acids: CATSRDGKVNTGELFF.

The chain carries TRBV9 and TRBJ2-2; no DNA is available, so the TRBD1 call from TCRdb remains unchecked. This CDR3 comprises 15 residues. The V gene's germline CDR1 is SGDLS and CDR2 YYNGEE. Here the CDR3 reads CASSTRPTATGELFF. The variable domain in full, with the rest retrieved from reference TRBV9 and TRBJ2-2, is DSGVTQTPKHLITATGQRVTLRCSPRSGDLSVYWYQQSLDQGLQFLIQYYNGEERAKGNILERFSAQQFPDLHSELNLSSLELGDSALYFCASSTRPTATGELFFGEGSRLTVL.

The CDR3 here is CASSVTGALGHEQYF. The J gene is TRBJ2-7, the V gene TRBV9; the TCRdb D gene call, TRBD1, has no DNA to confirm it. The V gene's germline CDR1 is SGDLS and CDR2 YYNGEE. The CDR3 contains 15 residues.

This chain joins TRBV7-3 and TRBJ2-3; TCRdb indicates TRBD1, and absent DNA this call remains unverified. Germline values: CDR1 SGHTA, CDR2 FQGTGA. The CDR3 is made up of 15 amino acids. This CDR3 is CASSTTGARTDTQYF.

The rearrangement joins TRBV9 to TRBJ2-7; there is no DNA to check the TCRdb D call of TRBD1. Germline V gene lookup returns CDR1 SGDLS and CDR2 YYNGEE. The CDR3 extends over 13 amino acids. The CDR3 protein is CASSPGQDYEQYF.

The rearrangement links TRBV7-9 to TRBJ2-7; TCRdb outputs TRBD1, but without DNA this stays unchecked. The CDR3 length is 17 residues. CDR1 is SEHNR and CDR2 is FQNEAQ in the germline V gene (reference sequence). The CDR3 protein is CASSPPWQGAIPVEQYF.

The chain is built from TRBV27 and TRBJ2-1; the D call from TCRdb, TRBD1, cannot be confirmed without DNA. The CDR3 spans 13 residues. Germline lookup yields CDR1 MNHEY and CDR2 SMNVEV (reference sequence). Here the CDR3 reads CASSFGTDNEQFF.

V is TRBV4-1 and J is TRBJ1-1; without DNA, the TCRdb call of TRBD1 cannot be checked. This CDR3 is 18 amino acids long. Germline CDR1 reads MGHRA; CDR2 reads YSYEKL. The CDR3 reads CASSQVSNSDRLNTEAFF.

The rearrangement uses TRBV12-3 or TRBV12-4 and TRBJ2-5; TCRdb's assignment of TRBD2 cannot be checked, as there is no DNA. The CDR3 covers 14 residues. This chain's CDR3 is CASRPGPGRETQYF.

The CDR3: CASSEAWDRAETGELFF. This chain uses TRBV2 with TRBJ2-2; TCRdb's assignment of TRBD1 cannot be checked, as there is no DNA. The CDR3 covers 17 residues. Germline CDR1 is SNHLY and CDR2 is FYNNEI.

This sequence joins TRBV20-1 and TRBJ1-5; TCRdb's D call, TRBD1, is unchecked because there is no DNA. The CDR3 is 15 residues long. Germline-derived CDR1 and CDR2 are DFQATT and SNEGSKA (reference sequence). This CDR3 reads CSARKTGTSNQPQHF.

The chain combines TRBV20-1 with TRBJ1-1; TCRdb returns TRBD1, unconfirmable since there is no DNA. Germline CDR1 reads DFQATT; CDR2 reads SNEGSKA (reference sequence). There are 15 residues in the CDR3. Here the CDR3 reads CSARDFRGHHTEAFF.

The chain is built from TRBV7-2 and TRBJ1-6; as DNA is missing, the TRBD1 call by TCRdb cannot be tested. CDR1 and CDR2 (germline): SGHTA, FQGNSA. The CDR3 is 14 residues long. CDR3 sequence reads: CASGEILLARPLHF.

The rearrangement uses TRBV18 and TRBJ2-1; as DNA is missing, the TRBD2 call by TCRdb cannot be tested. CDR3 length: 14 amino acids. Germline-derived CDR1 and CDR2 are KGHSH and LQKENI. The chain's CDR3 is CASCYTGSSDEQFF.

The CDR3 protein is CASSQPDSLLIYGYTF. This chain uses TRBV28 with TRBJ1-2; TCRdb's D call of TRBD1 is untestable without DNA. Germline CDR1 MDHEN, CDR2 SYDVKM. The CDR3 length is 16 residues.

The V and J genes are TRBV2 and TRBJ2-1; no DNA is available, so the TRBD1 call from TCRdb remains unchecked. The CDR3 is 18 amino acids. Germline V CDR1 and CDR2: SNHLY, FYNNEI. The CDR3 here is CASSTPVAGTAKYNEQFF. Supplemented by reference TRBV2 and TRBJ2-1, the full variable domain reads EPEVTQTPSHQVTQMGQEVILRCVPISNHLYFYWYRQILGQKVEFLVSFYNNEISEKSEIFDDQFSVERPDGSNFTLKIRSTKLEDSAMYFCASSTPVAGTAKYNEQFFGPGTRLTVL.

The V and J genes are TRBV28 and TRBJ2-1; TCRdb returns TRBD1, unconfirmable since there is no DNA. CDR1 is MDHEN, CDR2 SYDVKM, per germline. The CDR3 loop spans 17 amino acids. CDR3 in amino acids: CASSFIPTGAIHNEQFF. Combining the CDR3 with reference TRBV28 and TRBJ2-1 gives the whole variable domain DVKVTQSSRYLVKRTGEKVFLECVQDMDHENMFWYRQDPGLGLRLIYFSYDVKMKEKGDIPEGYSVSREKKERFSLILESASTNQTSMYLCASSFIPTGAIHNEQFFGPGTRLTVL.

The chain carries TRBV2 and TRBJ1-5; TCRdb designates TRBD1, a call that cannot be tested without DNA. Germline V lookup: CDR1 SNHLY, CDR2 FYNNEI. The CDR3 has 18 amino acids. Here the CDR3 reads CASRGGQGALFSNQPQHF.

This chain uses TRBV4-1 with TRBJ2-1; TCRdb names TRBD1, which stays unverified in the absence of DNA. The CDR3 is 14 amino acids. Germline CDR1 and CDR2: MGHRA and YSYEKL. The CDR3 loop is CASSLRTGYDEQFF.